These 25 T cell receptor beta chains were all obtained from the same sample, sequenced in a study of T-cell memory formation after mild COVID-19. TCRdb fed the 5' RACE reads into MiXCR, producing one record per CDR3 protein. The sample carries some 160,000 distinct CDR3 sequences, over 10% recorded once. The specimen was PBMCs or a T cell subset sorted from them (not recorded which). The receptors originated from a man between 18 and 29 years old who had mild COVID-19 (a few samples of this study predate the infection). Cell type and time point are not known.

This clonotype was seen a handful of times. The chain uses TRBV5-1 and TRBJ1-2, with a tentative D call TRBD1 (6 bases). Germline V gene sequence: CDR1 SGHRS, CDR2 YFSETQ. Trimming left V 1 base short and J 7 bases short, with 14 bases between. This CDR3 contains 14 residues. DNA for the CDR3: TGCGCCAGCAGCTTGCGAGGGGGAAACGCTGGCTACACCTTC. It codes for CASSLRGGNAGYTF.

This sequence joins TRBV6-2 or TRBV6-3 and TRBJ2-2, with TRBD1 as a possible D gene (5 bases). This CDR3 comprises 14 residues. V lost 7 bases to trimming and J lost 0 bases, with 9 bases between them. CDR1 MNHEY and CDR2 SVGEGT come from the germline V gene. The CDR3 DNA follows: TGTGCCAGCAAGGCGACAGCGAACACCGGGGAGCTGTTTTTT. Translated: CASKATANTGELFF.

This clonotype was detected only a few times. V gene TRBV27 combines with J gene TRBJ2-3; TRBD2 matches 14 bases. V lost 7 bases, J lost 6 bases, and 9 bases stayed unmatched. CDR3 size: 16 residues. Germline V gives CDR1 MNHEY, CDR2 SMNVEV (reference sequence). The CDR3 DNA sequence: TGTGCCAGCACCGGGACTAGCGGGGGCTGGGGGGATACGCAGTATTTT. Translated, it gives CASTGTSGGWGDTQYF.

The genes are TRBV7-2 and TRBJ2-5; 7 nucleotides match TRBD1. The ends lost 6 bases at V and 5 bases at J; junction bases unmatched: 15. Germline CDR1 SGHTA, CDR2 FQGNSA. The CDR3 loop spans 16 amino acids. The CDR3 DNA is TGTGCCAGCAGGCCCAACAGGGGTGGTAGGTTGGAGACCCAGTACTTC. This gives the protein CASRPNRGGRLETQYF. The variable domain in full, with the rest retrieved from reference TRBV7-2 and TRBJ2-5, is GAGVSQSPSNKVTEKGKDVELRCDPISGHTALYWYRQSLGQGLEFLIYFQGNSAPDKSGLPSDRFSAERTGGSVSTLTIQRTQQEDSAVYLCASRPNRGGRLETQYFGPGTRLLVL.

This clonotype showed up just a few times. The chain has TRBV3-1 and TRBJ2-5; 7 bases agree with TRBD2. Trimming removed 5 bases from V and 5 bases from J; junction bases left unmatched: 8. Germline assignment: CDR1 LGHDT and CDR2 YNNKEL (reference sequence). The CDR3 sequence is 14 residues long. Written as DNA, the CDR3 is TGTGCCAGCAGCTCCGGGACTATTGGGGAGACCCAGTACTTC. This encodes CASSSGTIGETQYF.

V usage is TRBV15 and J usage is TRBJ1-1, with no clear D. Trimming removed 1 base from V and 3 bases from J, with 3 bases in between. Germline lookup yields CDR1 LNHNV and CDR2 YYDKDF (reference sequence). This CDR3 has 12 residues. CDR3 DNA sequence: TGTGCCACCAGCAGAGTCTACACTGAAGCTTTCTTT. This encodes CATSRVYTEAFF.

This clonotype was detected only a few times. The chain uses TRBV20-1 and TRBJ2-1, with D perhaps matching TRBD2 (6 bases). CDR1 is DFQATT, CDR2 SNEGSKA, per germline (reference sequence). The CDR3 is made up of 12 amino acids. V was cut by 2 bases and J by 8 bases, with 10 bases left in between. The CDR3 reads CSARHGGDEQFF. The CDR3 coding sequence is TGCAGTGCTAGACACGGGGGTGATGAGCAGTTCTTC.

This clonotype was counted a few times. The chain has TRBV7-3 and TRBJ2-7; D unclear. V lost 2 bases to trimming and J lost 0 bases, with 8 bases between them. CDR1 SGHTA and CDR2 FQGTGA come from the germline V gene. There are 14 residues in the CDR3. CDR3 DNA: TGTGCCAGCAGCTTATCCAGTACCTCCTACGAGCAGTACTTC. Its translation: CASSLSSTSYEQYF.

This clonotype was detected a few times. This rearrangement joins TRBV4-1 to TRBJ1-1, with 10 bases that match TRBD1. Trimming cost V 4 bases and J 7 bases; bases outside gene matches: 9. Germline V CDR1 and CDR2: MGHRA, YSYEKL. The CDR3 loop spans 15 amino acids. CDR3 residues: CASSRLAGQGSEAFF. CDR3 in DNA: TGCGCCAGCAGCCGATTGGCGGGACAGGGGAGTGAAGCTTTCTTT.

J is TRBJ2-1 and V is TRBV4-1; 14 positions match TRBD2. The CDR3 runs 16 residues. Germline V gene lookup returns CDR1 MGHRA and CDR2 YSYEKL. V was pared by 4 bases and J by 5 bases, with 4 bases of the junction left unmatched. CDR3 in amino acids: CASSPGLAGGDNEQFF. The CDR3 DNA reads TGCGCCAGCAGCCCTGGACTAGCGGGGGGTGACAATGAGCAGTTCTTC.

This clonotype was detected many times. This rearrangement joins TRBV7-2 to TRBJ1-5, with TRBD1 as a possible D gene (6 bases). CDR1 and CDR2 (germline): SGHTA, FQGNSA. CDR3 length: 15 residues. Trimming took off 0 bases at V and 6 bases at J, with 12 bases between the two ends. CDR3: CASSLAPGGVQPQHF. CDR3 sequence (DNA): TGTGCCAGCAGCTTAGCGCCGGGGGGCGTTCAGCCCCAGCATTTT.

This clonotype was seen only a few times. The rearrangement links TRBV12-3 or TRBV12-4 to TRBJ1-2; TRBD1 is a possible D gene (5 bases). The CDR3 is 15 amino acids. V lost 4 bases and J lost 0, with 12 bases in between. The CDR3 nucleotides read TGTGCCAGCAGTTGGGGGGAACTCACTAACTATGGCTACACCTTC. Translating gives CASSWGELTNYGYTF.

The chain is built from TRBV20-1 and TRBJ1-5, with 8 bases lining up with TRBD1. V shed 5 bases and J 7 bases; nucleotides not matched to a gene: 7. The CDR3 spans 13 residues. CDR1 is DFQATT, CDR2 SNEGSKA, per germline (reference sequence). The DNA for the CDR3 is TGCAGTGCTGCAGGGGGCAGTAGACAGCCCCAGCATTTT. Residues: CSAAGGSRQPQHF.

This clonotype occurred a few times. As DNA, the CDR3 is TGCGCCAGCAGCCAAGACTATAGTGGGAATTCACCCCTCCACTTT. Protein product: CASSQDYSGNSPLHF. The gene calls are TRBV4-3 and TRBJ1-6; D remains ambiguous. Germline lookup yields CDR1 LGHNA and CDR2 YSLEER. The germline V and J ends were trimmed by 0 bases and 7 bases, with 10 bases remaining between them. The CDR3 is made up of 15 amino acids.

J is TRBJ1-1 and V is TRBV10-3, with D perhaps TRBD1 (6 bases). Germline assignment: CDR1 ENHRY and CDR2 SYGVKD. The CDR3 extends over 17 amino acids. The V end lost 2 bases, the J end lost 4 bases, and 20 bases lay between the germline ends. The CDR3 region has the DNA TGTGCCATCAGTGAGAGTTTTGGACAGTCCGGCGGCACTGAAGCTTTCTTT. This sequence encodes CAISESFGQSGGTEAFF.

This clonotype was found many times. The V call is TRBV12-3 or TRBV12-4, the J call TRBJ1-5, with D unclear. V was pared by 3 bases and J by 4 bases, with 7 bases between. The CDR3 is 13 residues long. The DNA of the CDR3 is TGTGCCAGCAGTTTGATGGGGAATCAGCCCCAGCATTTT. It translates to CASSLMGNQPQHF.

Ten or more counts support this clonotype. The chain joins TRBV20-1 to TRBJ2-7, with D perhaps matching TRBD1 (7 bases). CDR1 is DFQATT and CDR2 is SNEGSKA in the germline V gene (reference sequence). The V end was cut by 8 bases, the J end by 4 bases, with 15 bases between. The CDR3 is made up of 12 amino acids. CDR3 nucleotides: TGCAGTACTACCCCAGGGGGGTACGAGCAGTACTTC. Translated, it gives CSTTPGGYEQYF.

This clonotype was seen only a few times. This chain links TRBV28 with TRBJ2-3; D call uncertain. V was shortened by 6 bases and J by 9 bases, with 16 bases between the two germline ends. CDR3 size: 13 residues. In germline, CDR1 is MDHEN, CDR2 SYDVKM. CDR3 sequence (DNA): TGTGCCAGCAGGCCCCCCGTCTTGGAGACGCAGTATTTT. Protein: CASRPPVLETQYF.

A few counts support this clonotype. V gene TRBV7-9 combines with J gene TRBJ1-6, with 8 bases identical to TRBD1. V trimming: 4 bases; J trimming: 9 bases; junction bases outside the gene matches: 11. The V gene's germline CDR1 is SEHNR and CDR2 FQNEAQ (reference sequence). This CDR3 has 16 residues. The CDR3 spells CASSSSTGAIGSPLHF. The CDR3 DNA reads TGTGCCAGCAGCTCTTCGACAGGGGCTATAGGTTCACCCCTCCACTTT. Full variable domain (missing parts from reference TRBV7-9 and TRBJ1-6): DTGVSQNPRHKITKRGQNVTFRCDPISEHNRLYWYRQTLGQGPEFLTYFQNEAQLEKSRLLSDRFSAERPKGSFSTLEIQRTEQGDSAMYLCASSSSTGAIGSPLHFGNGTRLTVT.

This clonotype has at least ten counts. This chain links TRBV6-5 with TRBJ2-3, with 7 nucleotides matching TRBD2. Germline V CDR1 and CDR2: MNHEY, SVGAGI. V lost 3 bases, J lost 5 bases, and 11 bases stayed unmatched. The CDR3 has 16 residues. CDR3 residues: CASSYQGGRGRDTQYF. DNA for the CDR3: TGTGCCAGCAGTTATCAGGGTGGGAGGGGACGAGATACGCAGTATTTT.

At least ten counts were recorded for this clonotype. J is TRBJ2-3 and V is TRBV5-1; TRBD2 matches at 11 bases. The V gene end was trimmed by 3 bases and the J gene end by 2 bases; junction bases not matched to a gene: 8. Germline-derived CDR1 and CDR2 are SGHRS and YFSETQ. This CDR3 comprises 17 residues. The CDR3 DNA reads TGCGCCAGCAGCTCGCATAGCGGGGGGGGACTCACAGATACGCAGTATTTT. Translated, it gives CASSSHSGGGLTDTQYF.

The V gene is TRBV7-9, the J gene TRBJ1-4, with a tentative D call TRBD1 (5 bases). The CDR3 sequence is 11 residues long. Germline-derived CDR1 and CDR2 are SEHNR and FQNEAQ (reference sequence). The germline V and J ends were trimmed by 4 bases and 11 bases, with 8 bases remaining between them. The CDR3 region is CASSSQEKLFF. In DNA, the CDR3 is TGTGCCAGCAGCTCACAGGAGAAACTGTTTTTT.

The chain carries TRBV10-3 and TRBJ2-1; the match to TRBD1 covers 7 bases. The ends lost 3 bases at V and 3 bases at J; junction bases unmatched: 8. The CDR3 has 16 residues. Germline V gives CDR1 ENHRY, CDR2 SYGVKD. CDR3 bases: TGTGCCATCAGTGATTCTCGGGACAGCCACTACAATGAGCAGTTCTTC. It specifies CAISDSRDSHYNEQFF.

The chain links TRBV20-1 to TRBJ2-1; possible D gene TRBD2, 6 bases. This CDR3 is 15 amino acids long. V was cut by 7 bases and J by 4 bases, with 20 bases left in between. Germline CDR1 and CDR2: DFQATT and SNEGSKA (reference sequence). CDR3 protein: CSVPPATRQYNEQFF. Written as DNA, the CDR3 is TGCAGTGTTCCACCCGCGACTAGGCAGTACAATGAGCAGTTCTTC.

This clonotype was counted at least ten times. V is TRBV7-9 and J is TRBJ2-3; the D is unclear. Germline V gene lookup returns CDR1 SEHNR and CDR2 FQNEAQ (reference sequence). The CDR3 spans 10 residues. V was cut by 9 bases and J by 8 bases, with 9 bases left in between. For the CDR3, the DNA is TGTGCCAGTACCCCTGGTACGCAGTATTTT. Translation: CASTPGTQYF.